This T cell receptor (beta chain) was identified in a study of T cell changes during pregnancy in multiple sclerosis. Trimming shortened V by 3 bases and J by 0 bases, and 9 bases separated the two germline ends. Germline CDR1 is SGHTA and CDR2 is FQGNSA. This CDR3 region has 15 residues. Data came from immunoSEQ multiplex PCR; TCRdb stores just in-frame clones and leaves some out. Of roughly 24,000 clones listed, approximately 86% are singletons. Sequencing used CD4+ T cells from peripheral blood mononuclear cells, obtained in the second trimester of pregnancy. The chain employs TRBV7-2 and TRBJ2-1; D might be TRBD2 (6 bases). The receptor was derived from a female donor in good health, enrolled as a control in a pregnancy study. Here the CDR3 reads CASSFRGSSYNEQFF. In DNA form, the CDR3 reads TGTGCCAGCAGCTTCCGGGGGAGCTCCTACAATGAGCAGTTCTTC.